This T cell receptor beta chain was sequenced for a study of radiotherapy plus CTLA-4 blockade in lung cancer. Study background: The study recorded objective responses in roughly 20% of patients and disease control in 31%.

Those with chemo-refractory metastatic non-small-cell lung cancer were treated with focal radiation combined with CTLA-4 blockade using ipilimumab. Notes on this clone: The antigen is not known.

The study, taken as a whole, reports: Subsequent to radiotherapy plus ipilimumab, tumor-derived TCR clones underwent expansion in blood.

Some clones are missing from TCRdb's copy, which holds only in-frame ones; the method was immunoSEQ multiplex PCR. This sample has about 90,000 clones; around 72% occur once, and the top ten carry over 12%. This CDR3 has 14 amino acids. CDR1 and CDR2 (germline): MNHNS, SASEGT. The V end lost 5 bases, the J end lost 2 bases, and 13 bases lay between the germline ends. Sequencing was performed on peripheral blood, taken from a patient treated with radiotherapy plus ipilimumab. The clonotype was recovered from a human donor with non-small cell lung cancer that progressed on radiotherapy plus ipilimumab. V gene TRBV6-1 combines with J gene TRBJ2-7; D is possibly TRBD2 (6 bases). The CDR3 nucleotides are TGTGCCAGCAGTTATGGAGGGGTCCCCTACGAGCAGTACTTC. Translating gives CASSYGGVPYEQYF.